The 16 T cell receptor beta chains below were found in one sample sequenced in a study of cytomegalovirus exposure and HLA in healthy donors. Researchers ran the PCR with 60 Vbeta and 13 Jbeta primers. Clones were sequenced by immunoSEQ multiplex PCR, and TCRdb holds only the in-frame ones, with some missing. The data show tens of thousands of clones, around 78% seen once. Sequenced: PBMCs. These receptors came from a man between 40 and 49 years old in good health and CMV-seronegative.

The chain carries TRBV27 and TRBJ1-5; D gene unclear. The V end was cut by 4 bases, the J end by 2 bases, with 15 bases between. This CDR3 spans 16 amino acids. Looked up from germline, CDR1 is MNHEY and CDR2 is SMNVEV (reference sequence). Written as DNA, the CDR3 is TGTGCCAGCAGTTCCGTCCGGGAATCGGGCAATCAGCCCCAGCATTTT. Its translation: CASSSVRESGNQPQHF.

This chain connects TRBV5-8 to TRBJ2-1; the D gene is possibly TRBD1 (5 bases). CDR1 is SGHTS, CDR2 YDEGEE, per germline. V was clipped by 4 bases and J by 3 bases, with 8 bases between them. CDR3 size: 13 residues. CDR3 sequence: CASSHDSYNEQFF. Written as DNA, the CDR3 is TGTGCCAGCAGCCATGACAGCTACAATGAGCAGTTCTTC.

This chain uses TRBV27 with TRBJ2-3; 11 bases map to TRBD2. The CDR3 consists of 18 residues. The germline gives CDR1 MNHEY, CDR2 SMNVEV (reference sequence). V shed 5 bases, J shed 0 bases, and the junction held 10 bases outside the gene matches. CDR3 sequence: CASSALAGGPFSTDTQYF. CDR3 sequence (DNA): TGTGCCAGCAGTGCTCTAGCGGGAGGACCCTTTAGCACAGATACGCAGTATTTT.

The rearrangement joins TRBV5-5 to TRBJ2-7, with D possibly being TRBD2 (6 bases). CDR1 SGHKS and CDR2 YYEKEE come from the germline V gene (reference sequence). The CDR3 loop spans 16 amino acids. V was clipped by 0 bases and J by 3 bases, with 16 bases between them. CDR3 loop: CASSLAPGRINYEQYF. In DNA, the CDR3 is TGTGCCAGCAGCTTGGCCCCAGGGAGGATCAACTACGAGCAGTACTTC.

V and J are TRBV28 and TRBJ2-2, with D possibly being TRBD2 (5 bases). CDR3 length equals 14 residues. Trimming stripped 3 bases from V and 6 bases from J, with 11 bases between. CDR1 MDHEN and CDR2 SYDVKM come from the germline V gene. CDR3 in amino acids: CASSFPQRAGELFF. CDR3 DNA sequence: TGTGCCAGCAGTTTCCCCCAGAGGGCCGGGGAGCTGTTTTTT.

V is TRBV12-5 and J is TRBJ2-1, with D tentatively TRBD2 (6 bases). CDR3 size: 15 residues. Germline CDR1 is LGHNT and CDR2 is FRNRAP. The V gene lost 6 bases and the J gene lost 2 bases, with 14 bases spanning the gap. The CDR3 DNA reads TGTGCTAGTGGGATTTGGAGGGGTGCCTACAATGAGCAGTTCTTC. Protein product: CASGIWRGAYNEQFF. Drawing the rest from reference TRBV12-5 and TRBJ2-1, the complete variable domain is DARVTQTPRHKVTEMGQEVTMRCQPILGHNTVFWYRQTMMQGLELLAYFRNRAPLDDSGMPKDRFSAEMPDATLATLKIQPSEPRDSAVYFCASGIWRGAYNEQFFGPGTRLTVL.

This clone was found a few times. The chain joins TRBV6-1 to TRBJ1-5; D ambiguous. V was shortened by 4 bases and J by 5 bases, with 9 bases between the two germline ends. Germline V gene lookup returns CDR1 MNHNS and CDR2 SASEGT. This CDR3 is built from 13 residues. CDR3 loop: CASSGTRDQPQHF. The CDR3 DNA is TGTGCCAGCAGTGGAACGAGGGATCAGCCCCAGCATTTT.

The CDR3 DNA reads TGCGCCAGCAGCCAGGGCCCCCGGCAGCTAATGCTCACTGAAGCTTTCTTT. Its protein is CASSQGPRQLMLTEAFF. The V call is TRBV4-1, the J call TRBJ1-1; D unclear. The CDR3 has 17 amino acids. Trimming left V 3 bases short and J 4 bases short, with 21 bases between. The germline CDR1 and CDR2 sequences are MGHRA and YSYEKL.

Comments on this clone: At one end the junction does not follow the germline gene, possibly because of a read error. J is TRBJ2-7 and V is TRBV7-9; 8 bases agree with TRBD1. CDR3 length equals 16 residues. CDR1 SEHNR and CDR2 FQNEAQ come from the germline V gene (reference sequence). CDR3 in amino acids: CASTLSRTGQSYEQYF. The CDR3 nucleotides are TGTGCCAGCACCCTATCACGGACAGGGCAATCCTACGAGCAATACTTC.

This chain connects TRBV7-9 to TRBJ2-5, with 10 bases lining up with TRBD1. CDR3 length: 12 residues. The germline CDR1 and CDR2 sequences are SEHNR and FQNEAQ (reference sequence). V shed 5 bases, J shed 7 bases, and the junction held 1 base outside the gene matches. The CDR3 sequence: CASSRDRGTQYF. In DNA, the CDR3 is TGTGCCAGCAGCCGGGACAGGGGGACCCAGTACTTC.

This clone was recorded only once. This sequence joins TRBV28 and TRBJ1-5; the match to TRBD1 covers 8 bases. This CDR3 contains 17 residues. V was pared by 1 base and J by 1 base, with 6 bases of the junction left unmatched. Germline CDR1 reads MDHEN; CDR2 reads SYDVKM. The CDR3 coding sequence is TGTGCCAGCAGTTTATCTGGCAGGGGGCGCAGCAATCAGCCCCAGCATTTT. Translating it yields CASSLSGRGRSNQPQHF.

This chain uses TRBV7-9 with TRBJ2-5, with a weak D call TRBD2 (6 bases). Germline CDR1 SEHNR, CDR2 FQNEAQ (reference sequence). CDR3 length: 14 amino acids. V was trimmed by 7 bases and J by 5 bases, leaving 17 bases between them. The CDR3 region is CASTPGLPLETQYF. The DNA of the CDR3 is TGTGCCAGCACTCCGGGACTCCCCCTGGAGACCCAGTACTTC.

The V call is TRBV30, the J call TRBJ2-5; D unresolved. Germline V CDR1 and CDR2: GTSNPN, SVGIG (reference sequence). This CDR3 spans 13 amino acids. V was pared by 0 bases and J by 5 bases, with 10 bases between. CDR3 residues: CAWSVTGFETQYF. For the CDR3, the DNA is TGTGCCTGGAGTGTAACCGGGTTCGAGACCCAGTACTTC.

V is TRBV5-6 and J is TRBJ2-7; no reliable D call. CDR3 length: 14 residues. The V end lost 4 bases, the J end lost 0 bases, and 11 bases lay between the germline ends. Looked up from germline, CDR1 is SGHDT and CDR2 is YYEEEE. Written as DNA, the CDR3 is TGTGCCAGCAGCCTCCCCCATAGCTCCTACGAGCAGTACTTC. It yields the protein CASSLPHSSYEQYF. The full variable domain, its missing parts supplied by reference TRBV5-6 and TRBJ2-7, is DAGVTQSPTHLIKTRGQQVTLRCSPKSGHDTVSWYQQALGQGPQFIFQYYEEEERQRGNFPDRFSGHQFPNYSSELNVNALLLGDSALYLCASSLPHSSYEQYFGPGTRLTVT.

The rearrangement joins TRBV28 to TRBJ2-5, with TRBD1 matching 7 bases. The CDR3 covers 15 residues. In germline, CDR1 is MDHEN, CDR2 SYDVKM. The ends lost 8 bases at V and 7 bases at J; junction bases unmatched: 16. The CDR3 DNA reads TGTGCCAGCGGTGCACCGGAACAGGGGACCGTGACCCAGTACTTC. Its protein product is CASGAPEQGTVTQYF.

This clone was found once. The chain is built from TRBV19 and TRBJ1-4; a weak D match, TRBD1 (6 bases). The CDR3 totals 15 residues. V was trimmed by 6 bases and J by 6 bases, leaving 17 bases between them. Germline values: CDR1 LNHDA, CDR2 SQIVND (reference sequence). The CDR3 sequence: CASSKHSRGDEKLFF. The CDR3 nucleotides are TGTGCCAGTAGCAAACACTCCAGGGGAGATGAAAAACTGTTTTTT.